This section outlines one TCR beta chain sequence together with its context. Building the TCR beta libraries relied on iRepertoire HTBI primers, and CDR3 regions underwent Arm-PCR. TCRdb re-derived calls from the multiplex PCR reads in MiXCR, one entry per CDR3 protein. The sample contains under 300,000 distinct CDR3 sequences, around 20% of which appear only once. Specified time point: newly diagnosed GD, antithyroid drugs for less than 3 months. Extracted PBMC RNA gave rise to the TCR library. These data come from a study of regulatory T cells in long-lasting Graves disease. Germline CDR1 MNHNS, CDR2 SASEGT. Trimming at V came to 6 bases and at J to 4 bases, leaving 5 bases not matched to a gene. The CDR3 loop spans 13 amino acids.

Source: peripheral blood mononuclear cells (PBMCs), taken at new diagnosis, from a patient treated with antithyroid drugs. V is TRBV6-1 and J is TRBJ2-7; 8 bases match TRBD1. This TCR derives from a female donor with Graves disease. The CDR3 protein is CASRQGVAYEQYF. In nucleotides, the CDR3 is TGTGCCAGCAGACAGGGGGTTGCTTACGAGCAGTACTTC.